This T cell receptor (beta chain) was identified in a study of shared clonotypes between healthy human individuals. For every subset, genomic DNA was evenly distributed across several immunoSEQ plates. Tens of thousands of T cell genomes (about 0.2 ug DNA) went into each sorted-subset replicate. Here immunoSEQ multiplex PCR was the method, and the copy in TCRdb shows in-frame clones only, minus some. Of about 2.1 million clones detected, over 85% appear once; the ten largest clones hold over 1.5%. CDR3 size: 15 residues. V lost 11 bases and J lost 11; bases outside the gene matches: 20. Naive CD8 cells lacked CD45RO and underwent positive selection for CCR7, leaving out terminally differentiated effector memory CD45RA+ cells.

The V call is TRBV23-1, the J call TRBJ2-4, with 8 bases lining up with TRBD1. TRBV23-1 belongs to the ORF category, with a function that is uncertain. The sample taken for sequencing was naive CD8+ T cells from PBMCs. The source is a man between 18 and 35 years old in good health. Some clones in this sample may be carry-over from other donors' samples. The CDR3 DNA reads as TGCGCCGCCGCGGGTCAGGGGGCCAAAACCCTCCTTCAGTACTTC. As protein: CAAAGQGAKTLLQYF.